Listed here are 5 T cell receptor beta chains from one sample, sequenced in a study of cytomegalovirus exposure and HLA in healthy donors. 60 Vbeta and 13 Jbeta primers were used in PCR. The assay was immunoSEQ multiplex PCR, and TCRdb's table has in-frame clones only and misses some. The sample has around 210,000 clones, more than 65% seen once. The specimen sequenced was PBMCs. These receptors were collected from a man aged 50 or older in good health and CMV-seronegative.

The genes are TRBV7-6 and TRBJ1-5; TRBD1 matches 7 bases. V shed 0 bases and J 7 bases; nucleotides not matched to a gene: 6. The CDR3 consists of 15 residues. The V gene's germline CDR1 is SGHVS and CDR2 FNYEAQ. This chain's CDR3 is CASSLAQGSGQPQHF. CDR3 nucleotide sequence: TGTGCCAGCAGCTTAGCACAGGGGTCTGGACAGCCCCAGCATTTT.

The CDR3 DNA is TGTGCCAGCAGGGAGACAGGGGCGTACGAGCAGTACTTC. This encodes CASRETGAYEQYF. The chain carries TRBV27 and TRBJ2-7; 8 bases agree with TRBD1. With 6 bases clipped from V and 4 bases from J, the junction kept 5 bases outside the gene matches. The CDR3 runs 13 residues. Germline CDR1 is MNHEY and CDR2 is SMNVEV (reference sequence).

The chain employs TRBV29-1 and TRBJ2-5, with 9 bases that match TRBD1. CDR3 length: 14 amino acids. The V segment lost 7 bases and the J segment 5 bases; nucleotides outside the gene matches: 11. Germline V gene data show CDR1 as SQVTM and CDR2 as ANQGSEA. The CDR3 here is CSAQQGAAGETQYF. CDR3 nucleotides: TGCAGCGCCCAACAGGGGGCAGCAGGGGAGACCCAGTACTTC.

V is TRBV6-1 and J is TRBJ2-3; the match to TRBD2 covers 10 bases. The germline V gene has CDR1 MNHNS and CDR2 SASEGT. The V gene end was trimmed by 4 bases and the J gene end by 2 bases; junction bases not matched to a gene: 12. There are 18 residues in the CDR3. The CDR3 loop is CASSVQVIAGGTTDTQYF. The CDR3 DNA is TGTGCCAGCAGTGTCCAGGTCATAGCGGGAGGCACCACAGATACGCAGTATTTT.

The CDR3 loop is CASSERQGAQPQHF. The CDR3 DNA follows: TGTGCCAGCAGTGAGAGACAGGGGGCGCAGCCCCAGCATTTT. This chain joins TRBV2 and TRBJ1-5, with TRBD1 identical over 10 bases. CDR3 length: 14 amino acids. Germline V gives CDR1 SNHLY, CDR2 FYNNEI. Trimming cost V 3 bases and J 7 bases; bases outside gene matches: 3.